This passage covers 28 T cell receptor beta chains from one sample sequenced in a study of T-cell memory formation after mild COVID-19 (dated by TCRdb to the early 2020s). Library construction relied on 5' RACE. Data came from an Illumina NovaSeq 6000. TCRdb reanalyzed the raw reads on its own, using fastp at Q25 for trimming and MiXCR for clone calling, and kept in-frame beta chains. Under each unique CDR3 protein, matching rows form one entry showing the most common genes and DNA. Within this sample are 90,000 to 130,000 distinct CDR3 sequences, with roughly a sixth of them counted one time only. The ten most abundant clones make up roughly 5.5% of the sample. Sequencing was performed on PBMCs or a T cell subset sorted from them (not recorded which). Every receptor here comes from a man younger than 35 who had mild COVID-19 (a few samples of this study predate the infection). The sample titles of this study are shuffled in the database, so cell type and time point are left out; the donor was told from shared clones.

The CDR3 loop reads CASSLRSSGRGHTGELFF. CDR3 in DNA: TGTGCCAGCAGTTTACGAAGTAGCGGGAGGGGTCACACCGGGGAGCTGTTTTTT. V and J are TRBV12-3 or TRBV12-4 and TRBJ2-2, with TRBD2 matching over 11 bases. Losses at the gene ends were 2 bases for V and 3 bases for J; bases not matched to a gene: 8. The CDR3 totals 18 residues.

This clonotype was counted at least ten times. The chain combines TRBV3-1 with TRBJ1-2; 8 bases match TRBD1. Trimming cost V 4 bases and J 8 bases; bases outside gene matches: 9. The CDR3 is 14 amino acids. The germline CDR1 and CDR2 sequences are LGHDT and YNNKEL (reference sequence). For the CDR3, the DNA is TGTGCCAGCAGCCTTAATTTCGCAGGGGGCGGCTACACCTTC. Protein product: CASSLNFAGGGYTF. The full variable domain, with the rest looked up from reference TRBV3-1 and TRBJ1-2, is DTAVSQTPKYLVTQMGNDKSIKCEQNLGHDTMYWYKQDSKKFLKIMFSYNNKELIINETVPNRFSPKSPDKAHLNLHINSLELGDSAVYFCASSLNFAGGGYTFGSGTRLTVV.

J is TRBJ1-2 and V is TRBV7-2; possibly TRBD1 for D (6 bases). Germline V gene lookup returns CDR1 SGHTA and CDR2 FQGNSA. V dropped 6 bases and J dropped 4 bases, with 12 bases sitting between them. This CDR3 is 13 amino acids long. DNA of the CDR3: TGTGCCAGCAGTCCAGGGGTTACCTATGGCTACACCTTC. It specifies CASSPGVTYGYTF.

The chain is built from TRBV24-1 and TRBJ2-3, with a weak D call TRBD2 (6 bases). CDR1 is KGHDR and CDR2 is SFDVKD in the germline V gene. V gave up 3 bases and J gave up 1 base, with 13 bases separating them. The CDR3 sequence is 16 residues long. The CDR3: CATSDRDWRGTDTQYF. The CDR3 nucleotides read TGTGCCACCAGTGATCGGGACTGGCGGGGCACAGATACGCAGTATTTT.

This clonotype occurred many times. The CDR3 DNA is TGTGCCAGCAGCTTAGTTGAGGGGGATCAGCCCCAGCATTTT. It is translated as CASSLVEGDQPQHF. V is TRBV7-2 and J is TRBJ1-5; possibly TRBD1 for D (6 bases). Trimming left V 1 base short and J 5 bases short, with 9 bases between. The CDR3 sequence is 14 residues long. Germline CDR1 SGHTA, CDR2 FQGNSA.

This clonotype has a handful of counts. V usage is TRBV4-3 and J usage is TRBJ2-5; TRBD2 agrees at 8 bases. From germline, CDR1 is LGHNA and CDR2 YSLEER. The CDR3 length is 19 residues. J gave up 5 bases and V 0 bases, and 17 bases lay outside the gene matches. The DNA of the CDR3 is TGCGCCAGCAGCCAAGATTCCACCTCAGGGACTAGTTTCTGGGAGACCCAGTACTTC. This encodes CASSQDSTSGTSFWETQYF.

Only one count was recorded for this clonotype. The J gene is TRBJ1-2, the V gene TRBV3-1, with D possibly being TRBD1 (5 bases). CDR1 LGHDT and CDR2 YNNKEL come from the germline V gene (reference sequence). The germline V and J ends were trimmed by 1 base and 5 bases, with 14 bases remaining between them. The length of the CDR3 is 15 residues. The CDR3 coding sequence is TGTGCCAGCAGCCAAGCCTCGGGGGGAGGGTATGGCTACACCTTC. Translated, it gives CASSQASGGGYGYTF.

This clonotype has at least ten counts. The J gene is TRBJ2-4, the V gene TRBV15; D is possibly TRBD1 or TRBD2 (6 bases each). V was shortened by 0 bases and J by 8 bases, with 20 bases between the two germline ends. Germline CDR1 LNHNV, CDR2 YYDKDF (reference sequence). The CDR3 is made up of 17 amino acids. This CDR3 is CATSRDKLGHPGDIQYF. The CDR3 DNA sequence: TGTGCCACCAGCAGAGATAAGTTGGGACACCCGGGGGACATTCAGTACTTC.

This clonotype turned up a few times. This chain connects TRBV29-1 to TRBJ2-6, with D unresolved. From germline, CDR1 is SQVTM and CDR2 ANQGSEA. Trimming cost V 1 base and J 1 base, with 5 bases left between them. The CDR3 spans 14 residues. Here the CDR3 reads CSVEVNSGANVLTF. CDR3 bases: TGCAGCGTTGAAGTCAATTCTGGGGCCAACGTCCTGACTTTC.

J is TRBJ2-7 and V is TRBV6-1; D is unclear. Germline-derived CDR1 and CDR2 are MNHNS and SASEGT. V was cut by 2 bases and J by 3 bases, with 5 bases left in between. The CDR3 runs 12 residues. DNA of the CDR3: TGTGCCAGCAGTGAACTCCGCTACGAGCAGTACGTC. Amino acids: CASSELRYEQYV.

This clonotype was counted many times. The J gene is TRBJ2-1, the V gene TRBV13; tentatively, D is TRBD2 (5 bases). CDR1 is PRHDT, CDR2 FYEKMQ, per germline (reference sequence). The ends were cut back, 4 bases at V and 5 bases at J, with 18 bases in the middle. The CDR3 covers 16 residues. The CDR3 region is CASSSPGFGEDNEQFF. As DNA, the CDR3 is TGTGCCAGCAGCTCCCCGGGGTTTGGGGAAGACAATGAGCAGTTCTTC.

The sample holds a few counts of this clonotype. The V call is TRBV7-2, the J call TRBJ2-2; TRBD2 matches 8 bases. Unmatched junction bases numbered 8, after V lost 5 bases and J lost 6 bases. This CDR3 is built from 15 residues. Germline V gene sequence: CDR1 SGHTA, CDR2 FQGNSA. The CDR3 DNA follows: TGTGCCAGCAGCCCCCTCCGGGGGGGACCCGGGGAGCTGTTTTTT. It specifies CASSPLRGGPGELFF.

The chain links TRBV7-2 to TRBJ2-1; TRBD2 matches 9 bases. The trim removed 5 bases at V and 2 bases at J, leaving 4 bases unmatched. Germline CDR1 reads SGHTA; CDR2 reads FQGNSA. The CDR3 sequence is 15 residues long. The CDR3 sequence is CASSQQRGAYNEQFF. The CDR3 DNA is TGTGCCAGCAGCCAACAGCGGGGGGCCTACAATGAGCAGTTCTTC.

The table lists this clonotype with a few counts. V gene TRBV7-2 combines with J gene TRBJ2-3, with D perhaps given as TRBD1 or TRBD2 (5 bases each). V was pared by 1 base and J by 2 bases, with 10 bases between. Per the germline V gene, CDR1 is SGHTA and CDR2 is FQGNSA. CDR3 length: 15 amino acids. The CDR3 here is CASSLVGDATDTQYF. Written as DNA, the CDR3 is TGTGCCAGCAGCTTAGTCGGGGACGCCACAGATACGCAGTATTTT.

This chain joins TRBV24-1 and TRBJ2-1; TRBD1 matches 7 bases. With V trimmed by 3 bases and J by 2 bases, 3 bases remained unmatched. The CDR3 length is 15 residues. Germline V gene lookup returns CDR1 KGHDR and CDR2 SFDVKD. The CDR3: CATSDRDSPYNEQFF. CDR3 coding DNA: TGTGCCACCAGTGATCGGGACAGTCCCTACAATGAGCAGTTCTTC.

This clonotype was picked up a small number of times. The gene calls are TRBV7-2 and TRBJ2-4; tentatively, D is TRBD1 (6 bases). The germline CDR1 and CDR2 sequences are SGHTA and FQGNSA. Trimming removed 2 bases from V and 5 bases from J, with 13 bases in between. The CDR3 contains 15 residues. The CDR3 spells CASSLSGGPQNIQYF. As DNA, the CDR3 is TGTGCCAGCAGCTTATCTGGGGGCCCCCAAAACATTCAGTACTTC.

This clonotype was recorded a few times. V is TRBV7-2 and J is TRBJ2-7; 7 positions match TRBD2. The V gene's germline CDR1 is SGHTA and CDR2 FQGNSA. Unmatched junction bases numbered 7, after V lost 5 bases and J lost 0 bases. The CDR3 extends over 15 amino acids. In DNA form, the CDR3 reads TGTGCCAGCAGCCCTGGGGGGGGACGCTCCTACGAGCAGTACTTC. Its protein is CASSPGGGRSYEQYF.

The rearrangement joins TRBV2 to TRBJ2-2; TRBD2 agrees at 7 bases. The germline CDR1 and CDR2 sequences are SNHLY and FYNNEI. The CDR3 extends over 15 amino acids. J was trimmed by 0 bases and V by 6 bases; bases with no gene match: 4. The CDR3 coding sequence is TGTGCCAGCAGACTAGCGCTACCGAACACCGGGGAGCTGTTTTTT. It encodes CASRLALPNTGELFF.

This chain joins TRBV20-1 and TRBJ2-7, with a tentative D call TRBD1 (5 bases). Germline V gives CDR1 DFQATT, CDR2 SNEGSKA (reference sequence). The CDR3 is made up of 12 amino acids. V lost 4 bases and J lost 5, with 12 bases in between. The CDR3 reads CSAKGSRNEQYF. CDR3 nucleotides: TGCAGTGCTAAGGGGTCGAGGAACGAGCAGTACTTC.

This clonotype was counted between two and nine times. The chain uses TRBV20-1 and TRBJ2-3; D possibly matches TRBD1 or TRBD2 (5 bases each). CDR1 and CDR2 from the germline V gene are DFQATT and SNEGSKA (reference sequence). Trimming took off 3 bases at V and 0 bases at J, with 19 bases between the two ends. The CDR3 loop spans 17 amino acids. CDR3 in DNA: TGCAGTGCTAGCCGAAGGGACGGAGATTTTAGCACAGATACGCAGTATTTT. The encoded protein is CSASRRDGDFSTDTQYF.

The V and J genes are TRBV12-3 or TRBV12-4 and TRBJ1-4, with 8 bases that match TRBD1. CDR3 length equals 15 residues. The V and J ends lost 4 bases and 8 bases, in that order; junction bases with no gene match: 9. Here the CDR3 DNA reads TGTGCCAGCAGTTCCCCGACAGGGGCCAGGGAAAAACTGTTTTTT. Amino acids: CASSSPTGAREKLFF.

This clonotype has just a few counts. The genes are TRBV15 and TRBJ2-1; 9 bases are a match to TRBD1. Germline CDR1 LNHNV, CDR2 YYDKDF (reference sequence). There are 16 residues in the CDR3. The V and J ends lost 0 bases and 5 bases, in that order; junction bases with no gene match: 5. In DNA form, the CDR3 reads TGTGCCACCAGCAGAGATCTGGGGACAGGGAACAATGAGCAGTTCTTC. Amino acid sequence: CATSRDLGTGNNEQFF.

There are a few counts of this clonotype. CDR3 loop: CASSFGGGLGKNIQYF. CDR3 in DNA: TGTGCCAGCAGTTTCGGCGGGGGGTTAGGCAAAAACATTCAGTACTTC. V gene TRBV6-6 combines with J gene TRBJ2-4; 8 bases fit TRBD2. The CDR3 runs 16 residues. The germline gives CDR1 MNHNY, CDR2 SVGAGI (reference sequence). V lost 4 bases and J lost 3; bases outside the gene matches: 8.

In this sample, this clonotype turned up a few times. This sequence joins TRBV2 and TRBJ1-4, with D hard to call. V lost 1 base to trimming and J lost 5 bases, with 8 bases between them. The germline V gene has CDR1 SNHLY and CDR2 FYNNEI. The CDR3 is made up of 14 amino acids. CDR3 DNA sequence: TGTGCCAGCAGTGAAGTGGCAGCAAATGAAAAACTGTTTTTT. It is translated as CASSEVAANEKLFF.

This clonotype was found a few times. J is TRBJ2-1 and V is TRBV2, with 7 bases identical to TRBD1. V shed 6 bases and J 2 bases; nucleotides not matched to a gene: 7. Germline-derived CDR1 and CDR2 are SNHLY and FYNNEI. The CDR3 covers 15 residues. CDR3 region: CASRLRDSPYNEQFF. DNA of the CDR3: TGTGCCAGCAGGCTCCGGGACAGTCCCTACAATGAGCAGTTCTTC.

This clonotype was picked up many times. V and J are TRBV7-2 and TRBJ2-3; D may be TRBD1 (6 bases). Trimming removed 5 bases from V and 2 bases from J, with 11 bases in between. The CDR3 runs to 14 residues. CDR1 SGHTA and CDR2 FQGNSA come from the germline V gene. The CDR3 nucleotides are TGTGCCAGCAGCACGGGACATGACACAGATACGCAGTATTTT. As protein: CASSTGHDTDTQYF.

The table lists this clonotype with many counts. V gene TRBV7-2 combines with J gene TRBJ1-5, with D hard to call. Between the trimmed V and J ends, which lost 4 bases and 3 bases, there was a span of 7 bases. The CDR3 is 13 residues long. Germline values: CDR1 SGHTA, CDR2 FQGNSA. The CDR3 spells CASSSDYNQPQHF. The DNA of the CDR3 is TGTGCCAGCAGCTCGGACTACAATCAGCCCCAGCATTTT.

This clonotype was recorded many times. This chain links TRBV7-2 with TRBJ1-6; D may be TRBD1 (5 bases). V was trimmed by 1 base and J by 10 bases, leaving 14 bases between them. The CDR3 runs to 15 residues. CDR1 is SGHTA and CDR2 is FQGNSA in the germline V gene. In DNA form, the CDR3 reads TGTGCCAGCAGCTTAGAGGCAGGGATAATATCACCCCTCCACTTT. Translating gives CASSLEAGIISPLHF. The full variable domain, its missing parts supplied by reference TRBV7-2 and TRBJ1-6, is GAGVSQSPSNKVTEKGKDVELRCDPISGHTALYWYRQSLGQGLEFLIYFQGNSAPDKSGLPSDRFSAERTGGSVSTLTIQRTQQEDSAVYLCASSLEAGIISPLHFGNGTRLTVT.